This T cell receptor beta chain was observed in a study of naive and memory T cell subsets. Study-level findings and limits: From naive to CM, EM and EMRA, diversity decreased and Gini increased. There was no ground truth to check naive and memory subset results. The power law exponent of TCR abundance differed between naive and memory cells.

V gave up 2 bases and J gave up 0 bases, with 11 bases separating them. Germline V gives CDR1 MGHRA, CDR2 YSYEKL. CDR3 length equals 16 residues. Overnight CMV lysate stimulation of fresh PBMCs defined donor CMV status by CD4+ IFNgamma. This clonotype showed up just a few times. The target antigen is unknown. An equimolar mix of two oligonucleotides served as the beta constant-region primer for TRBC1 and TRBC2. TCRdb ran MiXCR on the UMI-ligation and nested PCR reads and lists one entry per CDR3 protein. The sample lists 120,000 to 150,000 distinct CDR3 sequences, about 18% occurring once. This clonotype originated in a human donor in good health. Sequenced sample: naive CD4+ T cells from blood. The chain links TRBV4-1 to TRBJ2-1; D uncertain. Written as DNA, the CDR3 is TGCGCCAGCAGCCAATATCCCGGCGGCTCCTACAATGAGCAGTTCTTC. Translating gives CASSQYPGGSYNEQFF.